These T cell receptor beta chains were read from a single sample in a study of Graves' ophthalmopathy and Graves' hyperthyroidism. MiXCR, run by TCRdb on the multiplex PCR reads, gives a single entry per CDR3 protein. Here the sample spans roughly 380,000 distinct CDR3 sequences, approximately 15% being singletons. The material sequenced was peripheral blood. The receptor source for this set is a woman aged 18-35 years with stable Graves' hyperthyroidism. Each CDR3 is given with its conserved first and last residue. Fields, in order: J gene, clone size, V gene, D gene, CDR3 protein, CDR3 DNA. D genes are given only for firm matches. The size of a clone is reported for some rows only, either as once, few or many, or as a class for expanded clones.

J gene: TRBJ2-2
clone size: .
V gene: TRBV5-5
D gene: .
CDR3 protein: CASSYIQGLGTGELFF
CDR3 DNA: TGTGCCAGCAGTTATATACAGGGATTGGGCACCGGGGAGCTGTTTTTT

J gene: TRBJ1-5
clone size: .
V gene: TRBV6-1
D gene: .
CDR3 protein: CASSRRGAYNQPQHF
CDR3 DNA: TGTGCCAGCAGCCGAAGGGGGGCTTACAATCAGCCCCAGCATTTT

J gene: TRBJ1-4
clone size: few
V gene: TRBV25-1
D gene: TRBD1
CDR3 protein: CASSEDRLEKLFF
CDR3 DNA: TGTGCCAGCAGTGAGGACAGGCTTGAAAAACTGTTTTTT

J gene: TRBJ1-1
clone size: many
V gene: TRBV6-5
D gene: .
CDR3 protein: CASSYERGTEAFF
CDR3 DNA: TGTGCCAGCAGTTACGAAAGGGGGACTGAAGCTTTCTTT

J gene: TRBJ1-1
clone size: many
V gene: TRBV7-3
D gene: .
CDR3 protein: CASSLRAGVGNTEAFF
CDR3 DNA: TGTGCCAGCAGCTTAAGGGCAGGGGTAGGAAACACTGAAGCTTTCTTT

J gene: TRBJ1-6
clone size: many
V gene: TRBV7-2
D gene: .
CDR3 protein: CASSLDGGSIAYSPLHF
CDR3 DNA: TGTGCCAGCAGCTTAGACGGAGGGTCGATTGCGTATTCACCCCTCCACTTT

J gene: TRBJ2-2
clone size: .
V gene: TRBV19
D gene: .
CDR3 protein: CAGRKGKNTGELFF
CDR3 DNA: TGTGCCGGAAGGAAGGGGAAGAACACCGGGGAGCTGTTTTTT

J gene: TRBJ2-5
clone size: .
V gene: TRBV25-1
D gene: .
CDR3 protein: CASSESRVQETQYF
CDR3 DNA: TGTGCCAGCAGTGAGTCTAGGGTCCAAGAGACCCAGTACTTC

J gene: TRBJ2-7
clone size: many
V gene: TRBV7-2
D gene: TRBD2
CDR3 protein: CASSLGGGLPYEQYF
CDR3 DNA: TGTGCCAGCAGCTTGGGCGGGGGGTTACCCTACGAGCAGTACTTC

J gene: TRBJ2-7
clone size: few
V gene: TRBV29-1
D gene: .
CDR3 protein: CSVKPGLYEQYF
CDR3 DNA: TGCAGCGTTAAGCCCGGTCTCTACGAGCAGTACTTC

J gene: TRBJ2-7
clone size: .
V gene: TRBV6-1
D gene: .
CDR3 protein: CASSREWGEQYF
CDR3 DNA: TGTGCCAGCAGTCGAGAGTGGGGCGAGCAGTACTTC

J gene: TRBJ1-6
clone size: many
V gene: TRBV27
D gene: .
CDR3 protein: CASMGHSPLHF
CDR3 DNA: TGTGCCAGCATGGGGCATTCACCCCTCCACTTT

J gene: TRBJ1-1
clone size: many
V gene: TRBV7-8
D gene: .
CDR3 protein: CASSLDTWTEAFF
CDR3 DNA: TGTGCCAGCAGCTTAGATACGTGGACTGAAGCTTTCTTT

J gene: TRBJ1-1
clone size: many
V gene: TRBV20-1
D gene: .
CDR3 protein: CSAGLLMNTEAFF
CDR3 DNA: TGCAGTGCGGGACTGCTCATGAACACTGAAGCTTTCTTT

J gene: TRBJ1-5
clone size: many
V gene: TRBV6-2/TRBV6-3
D gene: .
CDR3 protein: CASSYSGVSQPQHF
CDR3 DNA: TGTGCCAGCAGTTACTCGGGGGTAAGTCAGCCCCAGCATTTT

J gene: TRBJ2-5
clone size: many
V gene: TRBV24-1
D gene: .
CDR3 protein: CATSSPGSRETQYF
CDR3 DNA: TGTGCCACCAGCTCTCCGGGATCACGAGAGACCCAGTACTTC

J gene: TRBJ2-7
clone size: many
V gene: TRBV12-5
D gene: TRBD1
CDR3 protein: CATSRGLYEQYF
CDR3 DNA: TGTGCTACATCAAGGGGGCTCTACGAGCAGTACTTC

J gene: TRBJ1-1
clone size: many
V gene: TRBV19
D gene: TRBD1
CDR3 protein: CASSKTGRNTEAFF
CDR3 DNA: TGTGCCAGTAGTAAGACAGGGAGGAACACTGAAGCTTTCTTT

J gene: TRBJ2-1
clone size: few
V gene: TRBV20-1
D gene: .
CDR3 protein: CSARGPNEQFF
CDR3 DNA: TGCAGTGCTAGGGGGCCAAATGAGCAGTTCTTC

J gene: TRBJ1-5
clone size: many
V gene: TRBV19
D gene: TRBD1
CDR3 protein: CASSISGTGGVQPQHF
CDR3 DNA: TGTGCCAGTAGTATATCCGGGACAGGGGGGGTTCAGCCCCAGCATTTT

J gene: TRBJ1-5
clone size: many
V gene: TRBV15
D gene: .
CDR3 protein: CATRTMGGEPQHF
CDR3 DNA: TGTGCCACCAGGACCATGGGGGGTGAGCCCCAGCATTTT

J gene: TRBJ2-2
clone size: many
V gene: TRBV19
D gene: .
CDR3 protein: CASSIGGESGELFF
CDR3 DNA: TGTGCCAGTAGTATAGGTGGTGAGTCCGGGGAGCTGTTTTTT

J gene: TRBJ1-2
clone size: many
V gene: TRBV12-3/TRBV12-4
D gene: .
CDR3 protein: CASSPTPAGSNYGYTF
CDR3 DNA: TGTGCCAGCAGCCCTACCCCCGCCGGGTCTAACTATGGCTACACCTTC

J gene: TRBJ2-5
clone size: many
V gene: TRBV6-1
D gene: .
CDR3 protein: CASSEGTRSQETQYF
CDR3 DNA: TGTGCCAGCAGTGAAGGGACACGGAGCCAAGAGACCCAGTACTTC

J gene: TRBJ1-2
clone size: many
V gene: TRBV7-2
D gene: .
CDR3 protein: CASSPRTDSYTF
CDR3 DNA: TGTGCCAGCAGCCCACGGACAGACAGCTACACCTTC

J gene: TRBJ1-2
clone size: many
V gene: TRBV12-3/TRBV12-4
D gene: .
CDR3 protein: CASSLAPVADYGYTF
CDR3 DNA: TGTGCCAGCAGTTTGGCTCCAGTGGCTGACTATGGCTACACCTTC

J gene: TRBJ1-1
clone size: few
V gene: TRBV9
D gene: .
CDR3 protein: CASSVGPRDTEAFF
CDR3 DNA: TGTGCCAGCAGCGTAGGTCCCAGGGACACTGAAGCTTTCTTT